At least ten counts were recorded for the clone carrying this TCR beta chain. Its target is unknown. V was trimmed by 2 bases and J by 6 bases, leaving 8 bases between them. The length of the CDR3 is 12 residues. These data belong to a study of CD8+CD57+ T cells in acquired aplastic anemia. Findings and caveats of the study: Comparison of patients with controls identified some 29 shared CD8+ CDR3 sequences.

The use of genomic DNA as template underpinned the TCR beta VDJ and CDR3 profiling. Each CDR3 protein is one row after TCRdb ran MiXCR on the reads. The sample has about 250,000 distinct CDR3 sequences; 47% are singletons. For sequencing, patients were chosen who had shown expansion of CD8+CD57+ cells by flow cytometry. The source of this sequence is a human donor with aplastic anemia. Sequencing was carried out using sorted CD4+, CD8+, or CD8+CD57+ T cells (not recorded which) from PBMCs. The chain has TRBV12-3 or TRBV12-4 and TRBJ2-7; D is perhaps TRBD1 (5 bases). The CDR3: CASSLPGIEQYF. CDR3 DNA: TGTGCCAGCAGTTTACCAGGGATCGAGCAGTACTTC.